The 8 T cell receptor beta chains below all came from one sample that was sequenced in a study of T cells in women clearing cervical HPV infection (dated by TCRdb to the late 2010s). Library creation used the immunoSEQ multiplex PCR assay. Entries here come from immuneACCESS through TCRdb and include only in-frame sequences with V and J called. Some clones fail to appear in such tables; in the studies checked, an unresolved V gene covers under half of the shortfall, and the cause of the remainder is unknown. This sample's clone table shows tens of thousands of clones. The ten largest clones add up to 5% to 6.5% of the sample. The sequencing sample was made of blood buffy coat. The receptor source for this set is a woman between 18 and 70 years old with a cervical HPV16 infection that either progressed to CIN3+ or cleared (not recorded which).

In the case of this clone: Read data end 3 residues before the CDR3 end; the end is taken from the germline J gene. The chain couples TRBV11-2 to TRBJ1-5, with D perhaps TRBD1 (6 bases). Germline-derived CDR1 and CDR2 are SGHAT and FQNNGV. The CDR3 consists of 15 residues. With 1 base removed from V and 0 bases from J, the gap between germline ends came to 7 bases. CDR3 DNA (partial): TGTGCCAGCAGCTTAGGGACAGATAGCAATCAGCCC. Translated, it gives CASSLGTDSNQP. The complete CDR3 reads CASSLGTDSNQPQHF. Full variable domain (remainder filled in from reference TRBV11-2 and TRBJ1-5): EAGVAQSPRYKIIEKRQSVAFWCNPISGHATLYWYQQILGQGPKLLIQFQNNGVVDDSQLPKDRFSAERLKGVDSTLKIQPAKLEDSAVYLCASSLGTDSNQPQHFGDGTRLSIL.

Turning to this clone: Read coverage stops 3 residues before the CDR3 terminus; the germline J gene supplies the remainder. This sequence joins TRBV11-2 and TRBJ1-2; the match to TRBD1 covers 9 bases. The CDR3 has 15 amino acids. Germline V gene data show CDR1 as SGHAT and CDR2 as FQNNGV. Germline trimming cut 1 base from V and 7 bases from J; bases unmatched to any gene: 7. The CDR3 here is CASSLVQGAYGGYTF. The sequenced CDR3 bases are TGTGCCAGCAGCTTAGTACAGGGGGCTTATGGTGGC.

For this clone: Read sequence stops 3 residues before the CDR3 end, and the germline J gene provides the missing end. This rearrangement joins TRBV2 to TRBJ2-7; 7 bases fit TRBD1. The ends lost 6 bases at V and 3 bases at J; junction bases unmatched: 5. Germline CDR1 SNHLY, CDR2 FYNNEI. This CDR3 comprises 13 residues. The CDR3 protein is CASRTGIIYEQYF. The sequenced part of the CDR3 DNA is TGTGCCAGCAGGACAGGGATAATCTACGAG.

Remarks on this clone: The CDR3 is cut off 3 residues early in the read; its end comes from the germline J gene. V is TRBV9 and J is TRBJ2-3; D is unresolved. Deletions cut 6 bases from V and 2 bases from J, with 13 bases between. Germline CDR1 is SGDLS and CDR2 is YYNGEE. The CDR3 is 14 amino acids. The covered CDR3 bases are TGTGCCAGCAACTTCGGCGGTTTCACAGATACG. It codes for CASNFGGFTDT. The complete CDR3 sequence is CASNFGGFTDTQYF.

As to this clone: The read terminates 3 residues ahead of where the CDR3 ends, so the germline J gene completes it. The V call is TRBV20-1, the J call TRBJ1-1; tentatively, D is TRBD1 (5 bases). The CDR3 is 15 residues long. Germline V gene data show CDR1 as DFQATT and CDR2 as SNEGSKA (reference sequence). Trimming pared 2 bases from V and 5 bases from J, leaving 18 bases between. CDR3: CSARIRGQGETEAFF. CDR3 DNA (partial): TGCAGTGCTAGAATACGCGGTCAGGGCGAAACTGAA.

With respect to this clone: Sequencing ends 3 residues short of the CDR3 end; the germline J gene provides the rest. The chain joins TRBV6-4 to TRBJ2-7, with D uncertain. Germline lookup yields CDR1 MRHNA and CDR2 SNTAGT. The CDR3 sequence is 14 residues long. V was shortened by 9 bases and J by 0 bases, with 15 bases between the two germline ends. CDR3 sequence reads: CARSDTNYSYEQYF. CDR3 DNA, as far as it was read: TGTGCCAGGAGCGACACCAACTACTCCTACGAG.

The DNA read from the CDR3 is TGCAGTGCCACAACCGGGACAGGGATCAATCAGCCC. Encoded protein: CSATTGTGINQP. The CDR3, in full, reads CSATTGTGINQPQHF. The chain couples TRBV20-1 to TRBJ1-5; 9 nucleotides match TRBD1. The read stops 3 residues short of the end of the CDR3; the missing end is completed from the germline J gene. Looked up from germline, CDR1 is DFQATT and CDR2 is SNEGSKA (reference sequence). This CDR3 has 15 amino acids. V lost 6 bases to trimming and J lost 3 bases; unmatched junction nucleotides: 9.

This clone is medium-sized by frequency. The read is 3 residues too short to cover the CDR3 end, so that end is filled in from the germline J gene. The chain links TRBV2 to TRBJ2-7; D unclear. Germline values: CDR1 SNHLY, CDR2 FYNNEI. The CDR3 sequence is 11 residues long. The germline V and J ends were trimmed by 2 bases and 5 bases, with 4 bases remaining between them. CDR3 DNA (partial): TGTGCCAGCAGTGAACCTGACGAG. Translation gives CASSEPDE. The full-length CDR3 reads as CASSEPDEQYF.